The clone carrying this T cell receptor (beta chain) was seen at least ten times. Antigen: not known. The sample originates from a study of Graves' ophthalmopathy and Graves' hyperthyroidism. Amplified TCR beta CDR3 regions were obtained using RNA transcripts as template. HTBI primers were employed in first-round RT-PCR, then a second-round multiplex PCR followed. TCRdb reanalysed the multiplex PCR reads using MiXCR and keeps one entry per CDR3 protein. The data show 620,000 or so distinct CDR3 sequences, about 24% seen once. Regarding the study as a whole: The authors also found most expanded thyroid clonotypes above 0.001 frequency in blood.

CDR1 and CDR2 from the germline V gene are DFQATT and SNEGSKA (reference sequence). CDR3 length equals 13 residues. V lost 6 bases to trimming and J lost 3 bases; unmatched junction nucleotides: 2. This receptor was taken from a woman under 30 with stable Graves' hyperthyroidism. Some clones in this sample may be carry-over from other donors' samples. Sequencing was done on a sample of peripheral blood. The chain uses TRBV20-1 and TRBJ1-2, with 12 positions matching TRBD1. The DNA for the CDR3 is TGCAGTGCGGGGACAGGGGGCTACTATGGCTACACCTTC. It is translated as CSAGTGGYYGYTF.